This T cell receptor beta chain was captured in a study of shared clonotypes between healthy human individuals (dated by TCRdb to between 2020 and 2021). As for the study more broadly: A couple of women and a few men aged 18 to 49 years were included in the cohort. Blood TCR repertoires of 5 or 6 healthy adults were deeply sequenced to estimate repertoire size and the extent of clonotype sharing between individuals. To increase sequencing depth and limit assay-specific biases, different laboratories used diverse techniques to prepare libraries and sequence TCR repertoires. Per donor, three plates each were used for CD4 naive and CD4 memory, two for CD8 naive, and one for CD8 memory. Each donor's leukapheresis produced roughly between about 0.9 and 9.5 billion PBMCs.

Here is what the overall study found, with its caveats: Naive subsets generally had larger estimated clonotype richness than memory subsets. Across a few donors, around 5% of naive CD4, 3.5% of naive CD8, under 2.5% of memory CD4, and approximately 0.4% of memory CD8 clonotypes were shared. Higher generation probabilities were observed for clonotypes shared by all four sorted-subset donors than for non-shared clonotypes. Because the study included only a small number of donors, the genetic and exposure-history diversity represented was limited. Based on pairwise subsampling, the degree of clonotype sharing among donors was expected to be affected by sequencing depth. Rarefaction of sorted-subset datasets indicated incomplete sequencing despite the large sequencing depth. Sampling was restricted to blood, and TCR repertoires in tissues likely differ from the TCR repertoires found in blood.

Concerning this clone: No antigen is known for it. No quality values exist for individual bases; no much larger clone is one base distant.

Using the deep immunoSEQ assay, multiplex PCR amplified TCR CDR3 regions from genomic DNA. Extracted genomic DNA from each cell subset was distributed evenly across all wells of several immunoSEQ 96-well plates, and each plate was treated as a replicate. For sorted subsets, approximately 200 ng of genomic DNA, equivalent to some 30,000 T cell genomes, went into each replicate PCR. The purified libraries were quantified using a Qubit 3.0 fluorometer, sized with a Bioanalyzer 2100, and then quantified again using the KAPA Library Quantification kit. Each immunoSEQ 96-well plate was sequenced on its own single-read 150-cycle Illumina NextSeq 550 flow cell. The authors processed their data as follows. The immunoSEQ output contained only junctional sequences without quality scores, so filtering could not match that applied to full-length reads. To assign V/J genes and CDR3, sequences were annotated against IMGT germline references using PyIR, a Python wrapper for IgBLAST v1.9. Reads were removed for weak V/J assignments (E-value above 1e-6), missing CDR3, stop codons, out-of-frame junctions, or ambiguous translated residues. V3J clonotypes were defined as sequences sharing an identical inferred V gene, J gene, and CDR3 amino acid sequence. Percentage overlap between repertoires was calculated by dividing the number of shared unique clonotypes by the size of the smaller repertoire. Richness of each repertoire was evaluated using RTK rarefaction, the Chao1 estimator, and Recon v2.1 estimates of unobserved clonotypes. Generation probabilities were computed with OLGA for all TCRbeta clonotypes obtained by the gDNA method from several donors. The table comes from immuneACCESS by way of TCRdb, which keeps in-frame sequences with V and J called. Part of the clones is missing from these tables; in studies checked, under half for an unresolved V gene and the rest for unknown reasons. V and J calls plus clone size are reproduced from that table; the DNA served to infer D and trimming. Present in this sample are around 1.1 million clones, approximately 78% of which were seen just once. 0.5% to 0.65% of the sample belongs to the ten largest clones.

For this chain, trimming is 2 bases at the V end and 10 bases at the J end, and the number of junction bases without a gene match is 9. The CDR3 has 14 amino acids, counting the end cysteine and phenylalanine. Only the CDR3 DNA stays, 42 bases, in frame from base 1. Taken from the germline V gene (reference sequence), the CDR1 and CDR2 loops are GTSNPN and SVGIG. Healthy HIV-negative adults with no recently reported acute infections or vaccinations were included as donors. Every donor was a Caucasian adult residing in Nashville, Tennessee, USA. Magnetic negative selection was used to enrich CD4+ T cells, after which naive cells were positively selected on CD45RA and the negative fraction became the memory subset. Blood was obtained by leukapheresis, after which PBMCs were separated by Ficoll-Histopaque density gradient centrifugation and cryopreserved in liquid nitrogen vapor phase. Analytical flow cytometry was used to check the purity and quantity of every magnetically sorted T cell population. Genomic DNA was isolated from each sorted fraction and quantified by UV absorbance on a Nanodrop 2000c.

Specimen: memory CD4+ T cells from PBMCs. Sample cell subset or site, as interpreted from the label and publication: CD45RA-negative fraction. This receptor was identified in a man aged 18 to 35 in good health. Some clones in this sample may be carry-over from other donors' samples. In this chain, TRBV30 is recombined with TRBJ1-2, and 11 junction bases match TRBD1. The DNA is as follows: TGTGCCTGGAGTATCAGGACAGGGGGCGAGGACTACACCTTC. This translates into CAWSIRTGGEDYTF.